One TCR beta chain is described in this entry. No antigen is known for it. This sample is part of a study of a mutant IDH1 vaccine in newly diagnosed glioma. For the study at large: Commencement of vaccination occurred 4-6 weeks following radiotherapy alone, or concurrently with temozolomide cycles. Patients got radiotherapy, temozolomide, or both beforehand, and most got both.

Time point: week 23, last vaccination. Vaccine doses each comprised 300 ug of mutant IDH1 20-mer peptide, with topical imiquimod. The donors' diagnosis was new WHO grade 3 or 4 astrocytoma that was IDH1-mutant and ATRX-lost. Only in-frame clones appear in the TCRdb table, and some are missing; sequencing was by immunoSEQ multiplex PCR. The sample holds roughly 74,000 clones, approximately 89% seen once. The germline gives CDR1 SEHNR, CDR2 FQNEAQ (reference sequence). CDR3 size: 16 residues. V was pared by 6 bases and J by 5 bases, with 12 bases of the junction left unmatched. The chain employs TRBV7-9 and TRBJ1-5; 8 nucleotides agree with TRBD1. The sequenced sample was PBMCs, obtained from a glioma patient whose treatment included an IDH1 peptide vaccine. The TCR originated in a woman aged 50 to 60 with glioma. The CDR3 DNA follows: TGTGCCAGCAGTCTAGGCGCCGGGACAGGTGATCAGCCCCAGCATTTT. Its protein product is CASSLGAGTGDQPQHF.